Below, one T cell receptor beta chain is given with its context. The data were taken from a study of blood T cell repertoires in COVID-19. Study context: The origin of the acute and convalescent COVID-19 samples was the United States, Italy and Spain. Sources were T cells, B-cell-depleted T cells, or PBMCs; the material itself was cDNA or gDNA.

In the original processing: Researchers report that nucleated cell counts were estimated from reference gene primer amplification. Using immunoSEQ multiplex PCR, the repertoire was profiled, and TCRdb retains in-frame clones only, with some absent. V, J and clone size are those of that table, while D and trimming were read from the DNA. The sample holds about 140,000 clones; approximately 86% are singletons and the top ten take under 7%. The sequence was obtained from a human donor in a cohort sampled during active COVID-19. Input material: peripheral blood.

CDR3 in amino acids: CASNRGQGSVTDTQYF. In DNA, the CDR3 is TGTGCCAGCAACCGTGGACAGGGGTCGGTTACAGATACGCAGTATTTT. The rearrangement joins TRBV11-1 to TRBJ2-3; TRBD1 aligns across 9 bases. Trimming cost V 7 bases and J 3 bases; bases outside gene matches: 11. This CDR3 comprises 16 residues. Germline loops: CDR1 SGHAT, CDR2 FQDESV (reference sequence).